These 26 T cell receptor beta chains were sequenced from one sample in a study of blood T cell repertoires in COVID-19 (TCRdb year 2020). To prepare the library, the immunoSEQ multiplex PCR assay was applied. Imported from immuneACCESS, the table was reduced by TCRdb to in-frame sequences with V and J called. These copies leave out some clones; in studies compared against another copy, an unresolved V gene accounts for under half, and the cause of the remainder is not known. Present in this sample are about 250,000 clones, 89% of which were seen just once. Around 3.7% of the sample lies in the top ten. The sample was PBMCs or T cells enriched from blood (not recorded which). These receptors were obtained from a woman aged 30 to 39 with acute COVID-19.

The chain employs TRBV5-6 and TRBJ1-1; D gene unclear. There are 14 residues in the CDR3. V was cut by 1 base and J by 4 bases, with 11 bases left in between. The germline V gene encodes CDR1 SGHDT and CDR2 YYEEEE. The CDR3 DNA follows: TGTGCCAGCAGCTTGCCTACTGATCTCACTGAAGCTTTCTTT. This encodes CASSLPTDLTEAFF. The full variable domain, rest sourced from reference TRBV5-6 and TRBJ1-1, is DAGVTQSPTHLIKTRGQQVTLRCSPKSGHDTVSWYQQALGQGPQFIFQYYEEEERQRGNFPDRFSGHQFPNYSSELNVNALLLGDSALYLCASSLPTDLTEAFFGQGTRLTVV.

V is TRBV5-6 and J is TRBJ2-1; a weak D match, TRBD1 (6 bases). The CDR3 totals 12 residues. From germline, CDR1 is SGHDT and CDR2 YYEEEE. The V end was cut by 4 bases, the J end by 9 bases, with 11 bases between. CDR3 DNA sequence: TGTGCCAGCAGCGGAACAGGGTCTGAGCAGTTCTTC. This codes for CASSGTGSEQFF.

The chain has TRBV6-5 and TRBJ1-5; 11 nucleotides agree with TRBD1. V trimming: 8 bases; J trimming: 6 bases; junction bases outside the gene matches: 0. The CDR3 loop spans 12 amino acids. CDR1 MNHEY and CDR2 SVGAGI come from the germline V gene. CDR3: CASGQGAQPQHF. The CDR3 DNA is TGTGCCAGCGGACAGGGGGCTCAGCCCCAGCATTTT.

The J gene is TRBJ1-5, the V gene TRBV28, with D possibly matching TRBD1 (6 bases). This CDR3 has 15 residues. Germline loops: CDR1 MDHEN, CDR2 SYDVKM. V lost 3 bases and J lost 5, with 14 bases in between. CDR3: CASSFRGGPYQPQHF. The CDR3 DNA reads as TGTGCCAGCAGTTTTCGGGGGGGGCCGTATCAGCCCCAGCATTTT.

Only a few counts were recorded for this clone. J is TRBJ2-7 and V is TRBV11-2, with TRBD2 matching over 12 bases. The germline V gene encodes CDR1 SGHAT and CDR2 FQNNGV. The V gene end was trimmed by 1 base and the J gene end by 4 bases; junction bases not matched to a gene: 5. CDR3 length: 16 residues. The CDR3 DNA reads TGTGCCAGCAGCTTAGCATTGACTAGCGGGGGTTACGAGCAGTACTTC. Its protein is CASSLALTSGGYEQYF.

This chain connects TRBV2 to TRBJ1-1; TRBD1 agrees at 7 bases. Germline V gene sequence: CDR1 SNHLY, CDR2 FYNNEI. This CDR3 comprises 13 residues. V shed 8 bases, J shed 1 base, and the junction held 4 bases outside the gene matches. The CDR3 loop reads CASYRGGNTEAFF. In DNA form, the CDR3 reads TGTGCCAGCTACAGGGGAGGGAACACTGAAGCTTTCTTT.

This clone was recorded only once. V gene TRBV5-6 combines with J gene TRBJ2-5; the D gene is possibly TRBD2 (5 bases). Trimming removed 4 bases at V and 1 base at J, with 11 bases between. Per the germline V gene, CDR1 is SGHDT and CDR2 is YYEEEE. This CDR3 has 14 amino acids. The DNA of the CDR3 is TGTGCCAGCAGCGGCTCCGGGATCCAAGAGACCCAGTACTTC. It translates to CASSGSGIQETQYF.

The J gene is TRBJ1-1, the V gene TRBV3-1 (or the pseudogene TRBV3-2), with a weak D call TRBD1 (5 bases). The CDR3 loop spans 14 amino acids. V shed 2 bases and J shed 3 bases, with 10 bases lying between them. The germline V gene encodes CDR1 LGHDT and CDR2 YNNKEL (reference sequence). CDR3 amino acids: CASSQRRGDTEAFF. The CDR3 region has the DNA TGTGCCAGCAGCCAAAGGAGGGGTGACACTGAAGCTTTCTTT.

V gene TRBV30 combines with J gene TRBJ1-2, with TRBD1 matching over 9 bases. CDR3 length: 15 residues. CDR1 is GTSNPN and CDR2 is SVGIG in the germline V gene (reference sequence). V dropped 4 bases and J dropped 7; count of bases not matched to a gene: 13. The CDR3 coding sequence is TGTGCCTGGACGCTAACAGGGGGCGGGAGAGGTGGCTACACCTTC. Encoded protein: CAWTLTGGGRGGYTF.

This rearrangement joins TRBV7-9 to TRBJ2-7; 7 bases agree with TRBD1. Per the germline V gene, CDR1 is SEHNR and CDR2 is FQNEAQ (reference sequence). V dropped 4 bases and J dropped 3; count of bases not matched to a gene: 6. There are 14 residues in the CDR3. The CDR3, as DNA: TGTGCCAGCAGCTCTGGACAGGTTAACTACGAGCAGTACTTC. Protein: CASSSGQVNYEQYF.

J is TRBJ2-7 and V is TRBV9; tentatively, D is TRBD2 (6 bases). V dropped 4 bases and J dropped 5 bases, with 16 bases sitting between them. In germline, CDR1 is SGDLS, CDR2 YYNGEE. This CDR3 region has 14 residues. CDR3 DNA: TGTGCCAGCAGCCTCCGGTCTTCGGGAGACGAGCAGTACTTC. Translation: CASSLRSSGDEQYF.

The chain carries TRBV27 and TRBJ2-1; 11 nucleotides match TRBD1. The CDR3 has 14 amino acids. Trimming at V came to 6 bases and at J to 4 bases, leaving 2 bases not matched to a gene. Per the germline V gene, CDR1 is MNHEY and CDR2 is SMNVEV (reference sequence). CDR3 loop: CASRGQGVYNEQFF. CDR3 DNA sequence: TGTGCCAGCAGGGGACAGGGGGTTTACAATGAGCAGTTCTTC.

CDR3 sequence: CASSGRQGRGETQYF. Here the CDR3 DNA reads TGTGCCAGTAGTGGCAGACAGGGACGGGGGGAGACCCAGTACTTC. This rearrangement joins TRBV19 to TRBJ2-5, with D possibly being TRBD1 (7 bases). V was shortened by 5 bases and J by 5 bases, with 18 bases between the two germline ends. The germline V gene encodes CDR1 LNHDA and CDR2 SQIVND (reference sequence). CDR3 length equals 15 residues.

The chain has TRBV4-1 and TRBJ2-3; perhaps TRBD1 as D (8 bases). Germline V gene sequence: CDR1 MGHRA, CDR2 YSYEKL. The V and J ends lost 8 bases and 4 bases respectively, with 19 bases between them. The CDR3 sequence is 15 residues long. CDR3 nucleotide sequence: TGCGCCAGCGGCCCTGGACAGGGAGGGGCAGATACGCAGTATTTT. It is translated as CASGPGQGGADTQYF.

The rearrangement links TRBV5-6 to TRBJ1-2, with D possibly being TRBD1 (5 bases). Germline loops: CDR1 SGHDT, CDR2 YYEEEE. Trimming removed 2 bases at V and 0 bases at J, with 11 bases between. The CDR3 is 15 residues long. The CDR3 here is CASSFNQGSNYGYTF. The CDR3 DNA sequence: TGTGCCAGCAGCTTCAACCAGGGATCTAACTATGGCTACACCTTC.

The V call is TRBV7-9, the J call TRBJ1-3; D may be TRBD1 (6 bases). The V end was cut by 0 bases, the J end by 4 bases, with 10 bases between. The CDR3 runs to 15 residues. Germline loops: CDR1 SEHNR, CDR2 FQNEAQ (reference sequence). The CDR3 DNA follows: TGTGCCAGCAGCTTAGCGGGGGCAGCGGGAAACACCATATATTTT. It encodes CASSLAGAAGNTIYF.

The chain is built from TRBV5-1 and TRBJ2-7; the match to TRBD1 covers 7 bases. V lost 0 bases and J lost 4; bases outside the gene matches: 10. The CDR3 is 16 residues long. CDR1 is SGHRS and CDR2 is YFSETQ in the germline V gene. The CDR3 DNA reads as TGCGCCAGCAGCTTGGCGGGTCAGGGGGTCAGGTACGAGCAGTACTTC. Residues: CASSLAGQGVRYEQYF.

V gene TRBV25-1 combines with J gene TRBJ2-1, with TRBD1 matching 10 bases. V was clipped by 4 bases and J by 8 bases; unmatched bases: 14. Germline V gives CDR1 MGHDK, CDR2 SYGVNS. This CDR3 has 17 residues. The CDR3 region is CASSGPGTGAWGYEQFF. CDR3 nucleotide sequence: TGTGCCAGCAGTGGGCCCGGGACAGGGGCTTGGGGGTATGAGCAGTTCTTC.

The genes are TRBV30 and TRBJ1-6; 9 bases match TRBD1. The CDR3 runs to 13 residues. Germline V CDR1 and CDR2: GTSNPN, SVGIG (reference sequence). Trimming removed 4 bases from V and 8 bases from J; junction bases left unmatched: 3. Here the CDR3 DNA reads TGTGCCTGGACGTGGACAGGGGATTCACCCCTCCACTTT. It encodes CAWTWTGDSPLHF.

The chain has TRBV5-8 and TRBJ1-5; D possibly corresponds to TRBD1 (5 bases). Trimming pared 5 bases from V and 3 bases from J, leaving 15 bases between. The CDR3 extends over 15 amino acids. Germline CDR1 SGHTS, CDR2 YDEGEE. CDR3 sequence (DNA): TGTGCCAGCAGTCCTAGGGAGGGGCCCAATCAGCCCCAGCATTTT. This codes for CASSPREGPNQPQHF.

J is TRBJ2-5 and V is TRBV5-1; the D gene is possibly TRBD1 (6 bases). V was shortened by 3 bases and J by 8 bases, with 8 bases between the two germline ends. Germline V gene lookup returns CDR1 SGHRS and CDR2 YFSETQ. This CDR3 contains 11 residues. The CDR3 DNA reads TGCGCCAGCAGCTCACAGGGAACCCAGTACTTC. It translates to CASSSQGTQYF.

This chain uses TRBV11-2 with TRBJ1-1, with D perhaps TRBD1 (6 bases). Trimming pared 4 bases from V and 0 bases from J, leaving 15 bases between. This CDR3 has 16 residues. Germline loops: CDR1 SGHAT, CDR2 FQNNGV. CDR3 sequence: CASSYLGTSMNTEAFF. In DNA form, the CDR3 reads TGTGCCAGCAGCTACTTGGGGACATCCATGAACACTGAAGCTTTCTTT.

The genes are TRBV7-2 and TRBJ2-7; 7 bases agree with TRBD1. Germline values: CDR1 SGHTA, CDR2 FQGNSA. The CDR3 is made up of 14 amino acids. Losses at the gene ends were 5 bases for V and 1 base for J; bases not matched to a gene: 5. This CDR3 is CASSPVGQSYEQYF. For the CDR3, the DNA is TGTGCCAGCAGCCCAGTGGGACAGTCCTACGAGCAGTACTTC.

This chain uses TRBV12-3 or TRBV12-4 with TRBJ2-7; no reliable D call. Trimming took 6 bases from V and 3 from J, leaving 9 bases between them. The CDR3 runs 12 residues. CDR3 nucleotide sequence: TGTGCCAGCAGCCCTAATCTCTACGAGCAGTACTTC. This sequence encodes CASSPNLYEQYF.

The rearrangement joins TRBV6-2 or TRBV6-3 to TRBJ2-1, with D perhaps TRBD1 (6 bases). CDR1 and CDR2 from the germline V gene are MNHEY and SVGEGT. V gave up 4 bases and J gave up 6 bases, with 16 bases separating them. The CDR3 runs to 15 residues. CDR3 protein: CASSWGRGWGNEQFF. DNA for the CDR3: TGTGCCAGCAGTTGGGGGCGAGGGTGGGGCAATGAGCAGTTCTTC.

The CDR3 here is CASSPWGGGAGLTEAFF. The CDR3 bases are TGTGCCAGCAGCCCATGGGGGGGCGGGGCTGGTCTCACTGAAGCTTTCTTT. The chain joins TRBV13 to TRBJ1-1; perhaps TRBD1 as D (6 bases). The CDR3 has 17 residues. The germline V and J ends were trimmed by 5 bases and 4 bases, with 23 bases remaining between them. CDR1 PRHDT and CDR2 FYEKMQ come from the germline V gene (reference sequence). Using reference TRBV13 and TRBJ1-1 for the parts outside the CDR3, the full variable domain is AAGVIQSPRHLIKEKRETATLKCYPIPRHDTVYWYQQGPGQDPQFLISFYEKMQSDKGSIPDRFSAQQFSDYHSELNMSSLELGDSALYFCASSPWGGGAGLTEAFFGQGTRLTVV.